This record covers a single T cell receptor (beta chain). The assay was immunoSEQ multiplex PCR, and TCRdb's table has in-frame clones only and misses some. The sample carries 100,000 to 150,000 clones, about 90% recorded once. The data are from a study of T cell responses to AZD1222 COVID-19 vaccine. V trimming: 1 base; J trimming: 3 bases; junction bases outside the gene matches: 5. This CDR3 has 16 residues. Germline CDR1 is LGHDT and CDR2 is YNNKEL (reference sequence). The V gene is TRBV3-1 (or the pseudogene TRBV3-2), the J gene TRBJ1-5, with 8 bases identical to TRBD1. The clonotype comes from an adult in good health. The specimen was peripheral blood, collected on day 0 of AZD1222 vaccination. This chain's CDR3 is CASSQGGQVFNQPQHF. Written as DNA, the CDR3 is TGTGCCAGCAGCCAAGGGGGACAGGTTTTCAATCAGCCCCAGCATTTT.